The rows below give T cell receptor beta chains drawn from one sample of a study of T-cell reconstitution after alpha-beta-depleted transplantation in children. TCRdb passed the PCR reads through MiXCR, listing each CDR3 protein once. The profile shows fewer than 35,000 distinct CDR3 sequences, 5% to 7.5% of them singletons. The sequenced sample was peripheral blood, obtained 60 days after TCRalphabeta/CD19-depleted stem cell transplant. These receptors were collected from a child less than two years old who had a stem cell transplant for acute myeloid leukemia, so the T cells may come from the graft donor. Both conserved end residues are part of each CDR3. The D gene is left open where the match is weak. Rows give clone size only sometimes, using once, few, many, or a class for an expanded clone.

CDR3nt: TGTGCCAGCAGCTTAGGCGGGGGTCCGAACACCGGGGAGCTGTTTTTT
CDR3aa: CASSLGGGPNTGELFF
d_gene: TRBD2
v_gene: TRBV7-2
j_gene: TRBJ2-2
abundance: many

CDR3nt: TGTGCCAGCAGCGCAGCGGGACGCGCCTACAATGAGCAGTTCTTC
CDR3aa: CASSAAGRAYNEQFF
d_gene: TRBD2
v_gene: TRBV7-9
j_gene: TRBJ2-1
abundance: few

CDR3nt: TGTGCCAGCAGTTATAAATACGAGCAGTTCTTC
CDR3aa: CASSYKYEQFF
d_gene: NA
v_gene: TRBV2
j_gene: TRBJ2-1
abundance: many

CDR3nt: TGTGCCAGCAGCGCACAGGGGAGCAATCAGCCCCAGCATTTT
CDR3aa: CASSAQGSNQPQHF
d_gene: TRBD1
v_gene: TRBV7-9
j_gene: TRBJ1-5
abundance: many

CDR3nt: TGTGCCACCAGCAGTCCGGGACAGGGGTACACCGGGGAGCTGTTTTTT
CDR3aa: CATSSPGQGYTGELFF
d_gene: TRBD1
v_gene: TRBV15
j_gene: TRBJ2-2
abundance: many

CDR3nt: TGTGCCAGCAGTTTATCAGCGAACGGCCCCTACGAGCAGTACTTC
CDR3aa: CASSLSANGPYEQYF
d_gene: NA
v_gene: TRBV27
j_gene: TRBJ2-7
abundance: many

CDR3nt: TGTGCCAGCAGCTTCGGGACAGGCCTCTCCTACGAGCAGTACTTC
CDR3aa: CASSFGTGLSYEQYF
d_gene: TRBD1
v_gene: TRBV7-2
j_gene: TRBJ2-7
abundance: many

CDR3nt: TGTGCCAGCAACCAGGGGGCATTAGCCAAAAACATTCAGTACTTC
CDR3aa: CASNQGALAKNIQYF
d_gene: TRBD1
v_gene: TRBV28
j_gene: TRBJ2-4
abundance: many

CDR3nt: TGCGCCAGCAGCCAGAACTATGGCTACACCTTC
CDR3aa: CASSQNYGYTF
d_gene: NA
v_gene: TRBV10-2
j_gene: TRBJ1-2
abundance: many

CDR3nt: TGTGCCAGCAGCACCTCGAGCAACTCATACGAGCAGTACTTC
CDR3aa: CASSTSSNSYEQYF
d_gene: NA
v_gene: TRBV6-2/TRBV6-3
j_gene: TRBJ2-7
abundance: many

CDR3nt: TGCGCCAGCAGCCAAAGTAGCGGGGGGGCGAGAGATACGCAGTATTTT
CDR3aa: CASSQSSGGARDTQYF
d_gene: TRBD2
v_gene: TRBV4-3
j_gene: TRBJ2-3
abundance: many

CDR3nt: TGTGCCATCAGGGGGGGGAGAGGAAGTGAAAAACTGTTTTTT
CDR3aa: CAIRGGRGSEKLFF
d_gene: NA
v_gene: TRBV10-3
j_gene: TRBJ1-4
abundance: many

CDR3nt: TGCGCCAGCAGCCAATCTGGGGGTCGTCGGAACACTGAAGCTTTCTTT
CDR3aa: CASSQSGGRRNTEAFF
d_gene: NA
v_gene: TRBV4-3
j_gene: TRBJ1-1
abundance: many

CDR3nt: TGCAGTGCTAGCCGAGCGCACCAAGAGACCCAGTACTTC
CDR3aa: CSASRAHQETQYF
d_gene: NA
v_gene: TRBV20-1
j_gene: TRBJ2-5
abundance: many

CDR3nt: TGTGCCAGCAGCCTACAAGGCCAAGCCTCCTACGAGCAGTACTTC
CDR3aa: CASSLQGQASYEQYF
d_gene: NA
v_gene: TRBV4-2
j_gene: TRBJ2-7
abundance: medium-sized

CDR3nt: TGTGCCAGCAGTTACAGGACTAGCGGGAACAATGAGCAGTTCTTC
CDR3aa: CASSYRTSGNNEQFF
d_gene: TRBD2
v_gene: TRBV6-5
j_gene: TRBJ2-1
abundance: many

CDR3nt: TGTGCCAGCAGCCCGCTGGGTCGCTCTGGGGCCAACGTCCTGACTTTC
CDR3aa: CASSPLGRSGANVLTF
d_gene: NA
v_gene: TRBV12-3/TRBV12-4
j_gene: TRBJ2-6
abundance: many

CDR3nt: TGTGCCAGCAGTTACCTACGTTCCAAGGACACCATATATTTT
CDR3aa: CASSYLRSKDTIYF
d_gene: NA
v_gene: TRBV6-5
j_gene: TRBJ1-3
abundance: many

CDR3nt: TGCAGTGCTCCGGGTGAGCAGTTCTTC
CDR3aa: CSAPGEQFF
d_gene: NA
v_gene: TRBV20-1
j_gene: TRBJ2-1
abundance: many

CDR3nt: TGTGCCAGCAGTCCGCTGGGAAGCGATGAGCAGTTCTTC
CDR3aa: CASSPLGSDEQFF
d_gene: NA
v_gene: TRBV12-3/TRBV12-4
j_gene: TRBJ2-1
abundance: many

CDR3nt: TGTGCCAGCAGCATGCTGGGAGGGTCGACCACTGAAGCTTTCTTT
CDR3aa: CASSMLGGSTTEAFF
d_gene: NA
v_gene: TRBV6-5
j_gene: TRBJ1-1
abundance: NA

CDR3nt: TGTGCCAGCAGCTTGACTAGCGGGGGGGCGAACACCGGGGAGCTGTTTTTT
CDR3aa: CASSLTSGGANTGELFF
d_gene: NA
v_gene: TRBV21-1
j_gene: TRBJ2-2
abundance: few

CDR3nt: TGTGCCAGCGGCTCTACCCGGGACGGGCTTTTTGAGCAGTACTTC
CDR3aa: CASGSTRDGLFEQYF
d_gene: NA
v_gene: TRBV2
j_gene: TRBJ2-7
abundance: many

CDR3nt: TGTGCCAGCAGTTCCTCGACTAGCGGGGCAGATACGCAGTATTTT
CDR3aa: CASSSSTSGADTQYF
d_gene: TRBD2
v_gene: TRBV12-3/TRBV12-4
j_gene: TRBJ2-3
abundance: many

CDR3nt: TGTGCCAGCAGCGCCCCCCCCAGGACCTACGAGCAGTACTTC
CDR3aa: CASSAPPRTYEQYF
d_gene: NA
v_gene: TRBV11-2
j_gene: TRBJ2-7
abundance: many

CDR3nt: TGTGCCACCAGTGAGCTAGCGAGGGATGAGCAGTTCTTC
CDR3aa: CATSELARDEQFF
d_gene: NA
v_gene: TRBV24-1
j_gene: TRBJ2-1
abundance: NA

CDR3nt: TGTGCCAGCAGCCCGGACAGGGAAGTGGGGAAGGATACGCAGTATTTT
CDR3aa: CASSPDREVGKDTQYF
d_gene: TRBD1
v_gene: TRBV9
j_gene: TRBJ2-3
abundance: many

CDR3nt: TGTGCCAGCAGCCCAAGGGGACTAGCTTACAATGAGCAGTTCTTC
CDR3aa: CASSPRGLAYNEQFF
d_gene: TRBD2
v_gene: TRBV7-2
j_gene: TRBJ2-1
abundance: NA

CDR3nt: TGCAGCGGCCAACAGGGATCTGGAAACACCATATATTTT
CDR3aa: CSGQQGSGNTIYF
d_gene: NA
v_gene: TRBV29-1
j_gene: TRBJ1-3
abundance: few

CDR3nt: TGCGCCAGCAGCCATGATACAGCATCCTACGAGCAGTACTTC
CDR3aa: CASSHDTASYEQYF
d_gene: NA
v_gene: TRBV4-3
j_gene: TRBJ2-7
abundance: few

CDR3nt: TGTGCCAGCAGCCAACAGGGGGCAGATACGCAGTATTTT
CDR3aa: CASSQQGADTQYF
d_gene: TRBD1
v_gene: TRBV5-5
j_gene: TRBJ2-3
abundance: many

CDR3nt: TGTGCCAGCAGTTACTCTACAAATAGCGGGAGTCCACTCCTGGGGGAGACCCAGTACTTC
CDR3aa: CASSYSTNSGSPLLGETQYF
d_gene: TRBD2
v_gene: TRBV6-2/TRBV6-3
j_gene: TRBJ2-5
abundance: many

CDR3nt: TGTGCCAGCAGCGTAGGGAGGGGCGACACCGGGGAGCTGTTTTTT
CDR3aa: CASSVGRGDTGELFF
d_gene: NA
v_gene: TRBV9
j_gene: TRBJ2-2
abundance: many

CDR3nt: TGCAGCGTTGAAAGCAACCAAGAGACCCAGTACTTC
CDR3aa: CSVESNQETQYF
d_gene: NA
v_gene: TRBV29-1
j_gene: TRBJ2-5
abundance: many

CDR3nt: TGTGCCAGCAGTCTCGGGACAGGGGAAAGAAAACTGTTTTTT
CDR3aa: CASSLGTGERKLFF
d_gene: TRBD1
v_gene: TRBV27
j_gene: TRBJ1-4
abundance: many

CDR3nt: TGCGCCAGCCACCTCTCCACAGGGAACCAAGAGACCCAGTACTTC
CDR3aa: CASHLSTGNQETQYF
d_gene: NA
v_gene: TRBV5-1
j_gene: TRBJ2-5
abundance: many

CDR3nt: TGTGCCAGCAGTTCCCTCCAGCAGGGAAAACTGTTTTTT
CDR3aa: CASSSLQQGKLFF
d_gene: NA
v_gene: TRBV28
j_gene: TRBJ1-4
abundance: NA

CDR3nt: TGTGCCAGCAGTTCCGACCCGGGACTAGAATTTAGTGAGCAGTACTTC
CDR3aa: CASSSDPGLEFSEQYF
d_gene: TRBD2
v_gene: TRBV28
j_gene: TRBJ2-7
abundance: many

CDR3nt: TGCGCCAGCAGCCCGGGACTAGCGGGGATCACAGATACGCAGTATTTT
CDR3aa: CASSPGLAGITDTQYF
d_gene: TRBD2
v_gene: TRBV5-1
j_gene: TRBJ2-3
abundance: few

CDR3nt: TGTGCCAGCAGTGGGAGTTTATCTAGCACAGATACGCAGTATTTT
CDR3aa: CASSGSLSSTDTQYF
d_gene: NA
v_gene: TRBV9
j_gene: TRBJ2-3
abundance: many

CDR3nt: TGTGCCACCAGTGATTTGCGGGGGACTGAAGCTTTCTTT
CDR3aa: CATSDLRGTEAFF
d_gene: NA
v_gene: TRBV24-1
j_gene: TRBJ1-1
abundance: many

CDR3nt: TGTGCCAGCAGCATGCCTAGCGGGACACCGTTCTACAATGAGCAGTTCTTC
CDR3aa: CASSMPSGTPFYNEQFF
d_gene: TRBD2
v_gene: TRBV7-2
j_gene: TRBJ2-1
abundance: many